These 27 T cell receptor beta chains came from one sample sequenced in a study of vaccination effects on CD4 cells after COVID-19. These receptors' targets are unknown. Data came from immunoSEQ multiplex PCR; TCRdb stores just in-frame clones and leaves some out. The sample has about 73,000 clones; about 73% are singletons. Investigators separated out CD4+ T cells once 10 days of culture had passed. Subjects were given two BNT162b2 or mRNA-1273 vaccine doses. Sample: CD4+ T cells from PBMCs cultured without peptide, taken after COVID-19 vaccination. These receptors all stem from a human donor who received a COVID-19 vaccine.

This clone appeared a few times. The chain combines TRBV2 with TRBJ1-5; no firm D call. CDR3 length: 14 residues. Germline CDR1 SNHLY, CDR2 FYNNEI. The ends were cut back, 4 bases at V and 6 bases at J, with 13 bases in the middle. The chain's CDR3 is CASSAASVPQPQHF. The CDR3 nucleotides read TGTGCCAGCAGTGCTGCGAGTGTACCTCAGCCCCAGCATTTT.

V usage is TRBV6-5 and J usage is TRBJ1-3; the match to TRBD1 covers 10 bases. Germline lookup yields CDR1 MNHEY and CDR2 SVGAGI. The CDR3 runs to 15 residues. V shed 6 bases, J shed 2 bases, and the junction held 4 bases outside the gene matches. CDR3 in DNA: TGTGCCAGCAGACCCGGGACAGGGGCTGGAAACACCATATATTTT. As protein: CASRPGTGAGNTIYF.

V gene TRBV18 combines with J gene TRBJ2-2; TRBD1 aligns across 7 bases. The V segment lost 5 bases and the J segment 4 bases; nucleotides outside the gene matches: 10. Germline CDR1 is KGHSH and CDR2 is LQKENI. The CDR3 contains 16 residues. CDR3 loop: CASSTRQGDGTGELFF. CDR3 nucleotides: TGTGCCAGCTCAACGCGACAGGGCGACGGCACCGGGGAGCTGTTTTTT.

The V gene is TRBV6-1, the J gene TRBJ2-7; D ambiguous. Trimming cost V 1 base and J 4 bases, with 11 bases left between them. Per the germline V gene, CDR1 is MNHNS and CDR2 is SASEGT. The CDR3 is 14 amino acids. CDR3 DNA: TGTGCCAGCAGTGAAGGTCAGACGCTTTACGAGCAGTACGTC. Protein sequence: CASSEGQTLYEQYV.

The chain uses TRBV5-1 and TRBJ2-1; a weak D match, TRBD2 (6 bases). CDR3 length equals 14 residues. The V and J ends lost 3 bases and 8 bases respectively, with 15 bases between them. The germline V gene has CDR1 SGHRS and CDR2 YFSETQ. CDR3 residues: CASSWGVPGDEQFF. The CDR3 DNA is TGCGCCAGCAGCTGGGGGGTCCCCGGAGATGAGCAGTTCTTC.

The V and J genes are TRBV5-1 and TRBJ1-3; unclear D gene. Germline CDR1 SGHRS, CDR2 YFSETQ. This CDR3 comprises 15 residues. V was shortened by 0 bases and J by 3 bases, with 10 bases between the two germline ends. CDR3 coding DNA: TGCGCCAGCAGCTTGGGTTCGGGGTTTGGAAACACCATATATTTT. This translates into CASSLGSGFGNTIYF.

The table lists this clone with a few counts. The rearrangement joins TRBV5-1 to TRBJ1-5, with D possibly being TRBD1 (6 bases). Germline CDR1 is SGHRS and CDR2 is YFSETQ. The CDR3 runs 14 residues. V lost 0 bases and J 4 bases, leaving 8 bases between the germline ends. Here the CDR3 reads CASSLGQANQPQHF. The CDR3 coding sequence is TGCGCCAGCAGCTTGGGACAGGCAAATCAGCCCCAGCATTTT.

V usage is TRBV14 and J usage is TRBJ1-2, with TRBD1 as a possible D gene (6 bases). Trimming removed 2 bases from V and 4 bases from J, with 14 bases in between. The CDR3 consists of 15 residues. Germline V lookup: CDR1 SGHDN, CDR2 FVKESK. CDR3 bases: TGTGCCAGCAGCCAATCTCCAGGGGAGGCCTATGGCTACACCTTC. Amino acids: CASSQSPGEAYGYTF.

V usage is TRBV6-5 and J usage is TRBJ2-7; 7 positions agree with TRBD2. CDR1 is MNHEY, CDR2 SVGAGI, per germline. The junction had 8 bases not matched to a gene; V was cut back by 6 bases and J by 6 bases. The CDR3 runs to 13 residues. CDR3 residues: CASRRVGEGEQYV. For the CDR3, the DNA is TGTGCCAGCAGGAGGGTGGGGGAGGGCGAGCAGTACGTC.

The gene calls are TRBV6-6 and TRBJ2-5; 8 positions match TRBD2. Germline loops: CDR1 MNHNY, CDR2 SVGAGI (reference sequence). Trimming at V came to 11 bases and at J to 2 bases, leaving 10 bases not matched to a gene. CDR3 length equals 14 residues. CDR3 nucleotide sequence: TGTGCCTCGCGGACTAGCCACCTTCAAGAGACCCAGTACTTC. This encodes CASRTSHLQETQYF.

The CDR3 nucleotides are TGTGCCAGCAGTTACAAGGATATTAACTACGAGCAGTACGTC. Translating gives CASSYKDINYEQYV. This chain connects TRBV6-6 to TRBJ2-7, with no clear D. V lost 2 bases and J lost 3, with 11 bases in between. CDR1 and CDR2 (germline): MNHNY, SVGAGI (reference sequence). The CDR3 runs 14 residues.

CDR3 region: CASSHSPSGSTGELFF. CDR3 nucleotides: TGCGCCAGCAGCCATTCCCCTAGCGGGTCCACCGGGGAGCTGTTTTTT. This chain connects TRBV10-1 to TRBJ2-2; 8 bases map to TRBD2. The CDR3 totals 16 residues. Trimming took 6 bases from V and 4 from J; bases not matched to a gene: 10. Germline values: CDR1 WNHNN, CDR2 SYGVQD (reference sequence).

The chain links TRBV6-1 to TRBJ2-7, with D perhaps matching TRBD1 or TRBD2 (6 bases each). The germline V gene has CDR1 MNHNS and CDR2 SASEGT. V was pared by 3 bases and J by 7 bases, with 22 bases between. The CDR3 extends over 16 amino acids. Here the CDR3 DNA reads TGTGCCAGCAGTGAGGGGATGTGGGGGGCGCTTAGTGAGCAGTACGTC. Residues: CASSEGMWGALSEQYV.

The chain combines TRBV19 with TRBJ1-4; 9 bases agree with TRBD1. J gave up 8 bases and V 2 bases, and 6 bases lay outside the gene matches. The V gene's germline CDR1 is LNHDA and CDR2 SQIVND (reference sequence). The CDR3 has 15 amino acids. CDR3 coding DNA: TGTGCCAGTAGTATATGGGGACAGGGAACCGAAAAACTGTTTTTT. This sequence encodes CASSIWGQGTEKLFF.

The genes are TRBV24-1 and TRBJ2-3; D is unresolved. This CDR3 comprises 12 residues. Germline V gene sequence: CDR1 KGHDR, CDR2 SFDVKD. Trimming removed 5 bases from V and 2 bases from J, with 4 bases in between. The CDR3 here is CATSALTDTQYF. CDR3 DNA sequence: TGTGCCACCAGTGCCCTCACAGATACGCAGTATTTT.

CDR3 coding DNA: TGCGCCAGCAGCACAAGCGGGGCCTACATAAATGAGCAGTTCTTC. It yields the protein CASSTSGAYINEQFF. The rearrangement uses TRBV5-1 and TRBJ2-1; 7 positions agree with TRBD2. J lost 7 bases, V lost 4 bases, and 11 bases had no gene match. Germline assignment: CDR1 SGHRS and CDR2 YFSETQ. This CDR3 is built from 15 residues.

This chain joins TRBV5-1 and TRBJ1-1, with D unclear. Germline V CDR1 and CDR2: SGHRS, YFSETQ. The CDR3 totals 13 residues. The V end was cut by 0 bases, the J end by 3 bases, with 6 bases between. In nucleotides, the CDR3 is TGCGCCAGCAGCTTGGACGGAGACACTGAAGCTTTCTTT. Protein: CASSLDGDTEAFF.

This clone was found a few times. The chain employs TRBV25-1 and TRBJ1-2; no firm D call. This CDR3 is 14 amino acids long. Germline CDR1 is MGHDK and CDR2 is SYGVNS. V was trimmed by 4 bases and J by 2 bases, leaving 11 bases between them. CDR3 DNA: TGTGCCAGCAGTGGTTTCGGGCAGAACTATGGCTACACCTTC. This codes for CASSGFGQNYGYTF.

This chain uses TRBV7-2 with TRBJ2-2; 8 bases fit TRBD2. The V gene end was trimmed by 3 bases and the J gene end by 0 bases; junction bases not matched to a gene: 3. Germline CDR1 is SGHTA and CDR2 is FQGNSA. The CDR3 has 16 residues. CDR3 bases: TGTGCCAGCAGCTTTAGCGGGAACCCGAACACCGGGGAGCTGTTTTTT. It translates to CASSFSGNPNTGELFF. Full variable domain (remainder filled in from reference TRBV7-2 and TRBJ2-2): GAGVSQSPSNKVTEKGKDVELRCDPISGHTALYWYRQSLGQGLEFLIYFQGNSAPDKSGLPSDRFSAERTGGSVSTLTIQRTQQEDSAVYLCASSFSGNPNTGELFFGEGSRLTVL.

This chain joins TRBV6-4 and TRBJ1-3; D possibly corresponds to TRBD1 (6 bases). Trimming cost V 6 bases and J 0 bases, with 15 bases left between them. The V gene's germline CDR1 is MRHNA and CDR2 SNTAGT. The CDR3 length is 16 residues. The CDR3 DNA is TGTGCCAGCAGCGACCTAGGGGGGAGCTCTGGAAACACCATATATTTT. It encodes CASSDLGGSSGNTIYF.

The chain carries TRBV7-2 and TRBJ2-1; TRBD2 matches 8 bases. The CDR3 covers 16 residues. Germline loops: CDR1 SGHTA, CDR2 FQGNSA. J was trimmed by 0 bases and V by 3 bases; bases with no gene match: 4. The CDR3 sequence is CASSFSGGRSYNEQFF. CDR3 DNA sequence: TGTGCCAGCAGCTTCAGCGGGGGCCGCTCCTACAATGAGCAGTTCTTC.

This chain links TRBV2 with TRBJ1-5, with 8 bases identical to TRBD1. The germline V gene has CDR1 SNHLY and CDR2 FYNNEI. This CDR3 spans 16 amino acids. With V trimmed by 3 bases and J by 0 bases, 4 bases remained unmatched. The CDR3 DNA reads TGTGCCAGCAGTGACGGGACAGGCTATAGCAATCAGCCCCAGCATTTT. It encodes CASSDGTGYSNQPQHF.

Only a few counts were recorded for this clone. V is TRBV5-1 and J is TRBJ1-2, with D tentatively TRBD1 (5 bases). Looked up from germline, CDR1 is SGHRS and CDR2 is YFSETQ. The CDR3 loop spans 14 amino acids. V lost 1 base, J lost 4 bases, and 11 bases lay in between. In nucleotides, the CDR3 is TGCGCCAGCAGCTTGTCTGGGACCAGCTATGGCTACACCTTC. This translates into CASSLSGTSYGYTF. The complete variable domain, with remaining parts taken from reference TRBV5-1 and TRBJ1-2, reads KAGVTQTPRYLIKTRGQQVTLSCSPISGHRSVSWYQQTPGQGLQFLFEYFSETQRNKGNFPGRFSGRQFSNSRSEMNVSTLELGDSALYLCASSLSGTSYGYTFGSGTRLTVV.

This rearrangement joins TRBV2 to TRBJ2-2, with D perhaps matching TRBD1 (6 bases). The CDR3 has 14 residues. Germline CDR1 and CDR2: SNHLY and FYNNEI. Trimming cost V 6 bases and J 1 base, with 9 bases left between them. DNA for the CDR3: TGTGCCAGCAGGTTGGACAGGAACACCGGGGAGCTGTTTTTT. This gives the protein CASRLDRNTGELFF.

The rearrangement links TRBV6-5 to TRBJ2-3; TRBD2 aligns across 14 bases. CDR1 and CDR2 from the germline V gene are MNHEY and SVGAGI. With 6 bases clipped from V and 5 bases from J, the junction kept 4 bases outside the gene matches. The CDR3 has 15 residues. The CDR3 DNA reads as TGTGCCAGCAGGAGGACTAGCGGGGGGAAAGATACGCAGTATTTT. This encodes CASRRTSGGKDTQYF.

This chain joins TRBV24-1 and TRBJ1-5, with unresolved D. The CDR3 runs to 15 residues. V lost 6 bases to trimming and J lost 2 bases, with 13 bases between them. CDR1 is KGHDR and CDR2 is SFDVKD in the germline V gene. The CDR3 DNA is TGTGCCACCAGTCACCCCGGCGGTGGCAATCAGCCCCAGCATTTT. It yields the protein CATSHPGGGNQPQHF.

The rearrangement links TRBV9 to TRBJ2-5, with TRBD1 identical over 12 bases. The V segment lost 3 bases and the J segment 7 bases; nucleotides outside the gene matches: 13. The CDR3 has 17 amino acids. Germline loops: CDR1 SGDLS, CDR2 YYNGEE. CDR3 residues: CASSEDPGTGGGGTQYF. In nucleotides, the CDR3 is TGTGCCAGCAGCGAAGACCCCGGGACAGGGGGCGGCGGGACCCAGTACTTC.